A selection of T cell receptor beta chains follows, all from one sample in a study of vaccination and CD4 T cells after COVID-19. Their recognized antigens are unknown. One entry per CDR3 protein, called by TCRdb with MiXCR from the PCR reads. The sample carries over 15,000 distinct CDR3 sequences, 54% recorded once. The sample taken for sequencing was CD4+ T cells from blood, cultured in vitro. The receptors derive from a human donor who had recovered from COVID-19. The CDR3 runs from the conserved cysteine through the conserved F or W. A D gene is named only where the DNA matches it firmly. The size entry is marked missing in some rows and otherwise reads once, few, many or a size class.

j_gene | v_gene | d_gene | abundance | CDR3nt | CDR3aa
TRBJ2-1 | TRBV6-5 | - | few | TGTGCCAGCAGTTACGTCGGAGGTAGCGGCCTTGGGCAGTTCTTC | CASSYVGGSGLGQFF
TRBJ2-5 | TRBV27 | - | few | TGTGCCAGCAGCTTATGGGGCAGGGAAGAGACCCAGTACTTC | CASSLWGREETQYF
TRBJ2-7 | TRBV6-5 | TRBD1 | - | TGTGCCAGCAGTTACTCCCGGAACAGGGGGTACGAGCAGTACTTC | CASSYSRNRGYEQYF
TRBJ1-2 | TRBV20-1 | - | few | TGCAGTGCTAACAGGGACAACTATGGCTACACCTTC | CSANRDNYGYTF
TRBJ2-7 | TRBV6-5 | - | - | TGTGCCAGCAGTTACTCTGACAGGCGGAGCTCCTACGAGCAGTACTTC | CASSYSDRRSSYEQYF
TRBJ2-1 | TRBV30 | - | - | TGTGCCTGGAGTTTCCAGGGAGAGCAGTTCTTC | CAWSFQGEQFF
TRBJ1-6 | TRBV20-1 | - | - | TGCAGTGCTACCAAGGGCAGGGCCGATGATTCACCCCTCCACTTT | CSATKGRADDSPLHF
TRBJ2-2 | TRBV27 | TRBD2 | few | TGTGCCAGCAGTTTACGTAGCAGGGAGGGTACCGGGGAGCTGTTTTTT | CASSLRSREGTGELFF
TRBJ1-4 | TRBV7-2 | - | - | TGTGCCAGCAGCGCGGCGGCGAGTGAAAAACTGTTTTTT | CASSAAASEKLFF
TRBJ2-3 | TRBV20-1 | TRBD2 | - | TGCAGTGCTAGAGATCCACTCCGGGCACTAGCGGGAGGAGATACGCAGTATTTT | CSARDPLRALAGGDTQYF
TRBJ2-5 | TRBV7-2 | - | once | TGTGCCAGCAGCTTAGGCAGGCAAGAGACCCAGTACTTC | CASSLGRQETQYF
TRBJ1-2 | TRBV20-1 | - | - | TGCAGTGCTAGAGATCCCCCAGTCAACTATGGCTACACCTTC | CSARDPPVNYGYTF
TRBJ2-3 | TRBV11-1 | - | medium-sized | TGTGCCAGCAGCTTAGTTGTGGATACGCAGTATTTT | CASSLVVDTQYF
TRBJ1-2 | TRBV2 | - | - | TGTGCCAGCAGTGCAGGGGAGGCTGATGGCTACACCTTC | CASSAGEADGYTF
TRBJ1-2 | TRBV7-2 | - | - | TGTGCCAGCAGCCCGTCATGGTTGGGGGGAATATACTATGGCTACACCTTC | CASSPSWLGGIYYGYTF
TRBJ2-7 | TRBV20-1 | - | few | TGCAGTGCTAGTGTCGGGAGCTCCTACGAGCAGTACTTC | CSASVGSSYEQYF
TRBJ2-1 | TRBV6-2/TRBV6-3 | - | - | TGTGCCAGCAGCCACGGACTGGAGCAGTTCTTC | CASSHGLEQFF
TRBJ2-2 | TRBV7-3 | TRBD1 | once | TGTGCCAGCAGCGCAACTCCAGGGGGCACGAACACCGGGGAGCTGTTTTTT | CASSATPGGTNTGELFF
TRBJ2-1 | TRBV27 | - | few | TGTGCCAGCAGTTCTCAACGATCAGGGGATGAGCAGTTCTTC | CASSSQRSGDEQFF
TRBJ2-5 | TRBV20-1 | - | - | TGCAGTGCTGATAGCGTTAGTAACAGGGAGACCCAGTACTTC | CSADSVSNRETQYF
TRBJ1-6 | TRBV7-8 | TRBD1 | medium-sized | TGTGCCAGCAGCTTAGCTCTACAGGGGGCCTCACCCCTCCACTTT | CASSLALQGASPLHF
TRBJ1-1 | TRBV12-3/TRBV12-4 | - | - | TGTGCCAGCAGTGTACAGGGTAGCAGCGAAGCTTTCTTT | CASSVQGSSEAFF
TRBJ2-3 | TRBV4-1 | - | - | TGCGCCAGCAGCCAAGAAGCGGGTGATACGCAGTATTTT | CASSQEAGDTQYF
TRBJ1-2 | TRBV7-2 | - | - | TGTGCCAGCAGCTCCGCAGGTGTATGGGGCTACACCTTC | CASSSAGVWGYTF
TRBJ1-1 | TRBV7-6 | TRBD1 | - | TGTGCCAGCAGCTTAGACGGCAGGGGGCAGGGTGAAGCTTTCTTT | CASSLDGRGQGEAFF
TRBJ2-2 | TRBV20-1 | TRBD2 | - | TGCAGTGCTAGCGGCCTAGCGGGGGGGCCTGGGACCGGGGAGCTGTTTTTT | CSASGLAGGPGTGELFF
TRBJ1-2 | TRBV6-2/TRBV6-3 | TRBD1 | - | TGTGCCAGCAGGCCGACAGGGCGGTATGGCTACACCTTC | CASRPTGRYGYTF
TRBJ1-5 | TRBV7-6 | TRBD1 | - | TGTGCCAGCAGCCCCGAGACGGGGACAGCCCAGCATTTT | CASSPETGTAQHF
TRBJ2-3 | TRBV18 | - | - | TGTGCCAGCTCACCGACCTCTAGCACAGATACGCAGTATTTT | CASSPTSSTDTQYF
TRBJ2-7 | TRBV21-1 | - | - | TGTGCCAGCAGCAAAGTAAACAGGGGGAAGTGTCCTATGGAGCAGTACTTC | CASSKVNRGKCPMEQYF
TRBJ2-2 | TRBV20-1 | TRBD2 | few | TGCAGTGCTAGAGATCTTATGGTAGCGGGGGGCACCGGGGAGCTGTTTTTT | CSARDLMVAGGTGELFF
TRBJ2-3 | TRBV2 | - | - | TGTGCCAGTTGTTTAGCCTTTAGCACAGATACGCAGTATTTT | CASCLAFSTDTQYF
TRBJ2-6 | TRBV19 | - | few | TGTGCCAGTAGCCACGGATTCTCCTCTGGGGCCAACGTCCTGACTTTC | CASSHGFSSGANVLTF
TRBJ1-3 | TRBV7-9 | - | few | TGTGCCAGCAGCTTAGGAGGGCCCGGAAACACCATATATTTT | CASSLGGPGNTIYF
TRBJ2-1 | TRBV10-3 | - | - | TGTGCCATCAGTGAGGCCTTAGACAGCAATGAGCAGTTCTTC | CAISEALDSNEQFF
TRBJ1-6 | TRBV6-1 | - | few | TGTGCCAGCAGTGAATTTAGTAGTCTATCTTCACCCCTCCACTTT | CASSEFSSLSSPLHF
TRBJ2-3 | TRBV20-1 | TRBD2 | - | TGCAGTGCTATCAAAGCGGGAGGGCGTAATACGCAGTATTTT | CSAIKAGGRNTQYF
TRBJ2-7 | TRBV7-9 | TRBD2 | - | TGTGCCAGCAGCTTAGACGGGACTAGCGACAACTACGAGCAGTACTTC | CASSLDGTSDNYEQYF
TRBJ1-5 | TRBV27 | - | - | TGTGCCAGCAGTTTCCGGATGGACAGAAATCAGCCCCAGCATTTT | CASSFRMDRNQPQHF
TRBJ2-1 | TRBV6-1 | - | - | TGTGCCAGCAGAAGGGACGTGAGCTCCTACAATGAGCAGTTCTTC | CASRRDVSSYNEQFF
TRBJ1-1 | TRBV20-1 | - | - | TGCAGTGCTAGAAAGGACAGAAATACTGAAGCTTTCTTT | CSARKDRNTEAFF
TRBJ2-1 | TRBV24-1 | TRBD2 | few | TGTGCCACCTCCGACGCCGGGACTAGCGGGGGATATGAGCAGTTCTTC | CATSDAGTSGGYEQFF
TRBJ1-2 | TRBV6-2/TRBV6-3 | - | - | TGTGCCAGCAGCTCTACAGGGAACTATGGCTACACCTTC | CASSSTGNYGYTF
TRBJ1-5 | TRBV2 | - | - | TGTGCCAGCAGTGTTGCAGGGGACAATCAGCCCCAGCATTTT | CASSVAGDNQPQHF
TRBJ1-2 | TRBV19 | - | - | TGTGCCAGTACCACCTCCTTATCGGGTGGCTACACCTTC | CASTTSLSGGYTF
TRBJ2-3 | TRBV6-1 | TRBD1 | few | TGTGCCAGCAGGAGACAGGGGGGGGATACGCAGTATTTT | CASRRQGGDTQYF
TRBJ2-2 | TRBV27 | - | few | TGTGCCAGCAGATTTTCTAGGAACACCGGGGAGCTGTTTTTT | CASRFSRNTGELFF
TRBJ2-7 | TRBV6-1 | TRBD1 | - | TGTGCCAGCAGTCCCAGGGGGACCTCCTACGAGCAGTACTTC | CASSPRGTSYEQYF
TRBJ2-7 | TRBV7-8 | - | - | TGTGCCAGCACCCGGTCGGAGTTTACAGGGATGTCGGCCGAGCAGTACTTC | CASTRSEFTGMSAEQYF
TRBJ1-1 | TRBV29-1 | - | - | TGCAGCATATACCGGGGCTCCGTGGGAACCGAGAACACTGAAGCTTTCTTT | CSIYRGSVGTENTEAFF
TRBJ2-2 | TRBV2 | - | - | TGTGCCAGCAGTGAGCTCCCCACCGGGGAGCTGTTTTTT | CASSELPTGELFF
TRBJ1-5 | TRBV6-1 | - | - | TGTGCCAGCACAGCTTCAAGGGTGCTTTACGATCAGCCCCAGCATTTT | CASTASRVLYDQPQHF